What follows describes a single TCR beta chain. Its cognate antigen is unknown. Template switching was used to attach UMIs, which incorporated a 6-nucleotide sample barcode. TCRdb reworked the 5' RACE reads into one entry per CDR3 protein, no DNA. Its table records fewer than 550,000 distinct CDR3 sequences. The CDR3 extends over 12 amino acids. Germline CDR1 and CDR2: SGHAT and FQNNGV. This entry belongs to a study of monozygotic twins with inflammatory bowel disease. General observations from the study: Fewer clonotypes were shared with others by IBD patients than by healthy twins, especially with disease activity. No difference was seen in repertoire similarity between concordant and discordant twins, possibly from limited power.

This TCR was sampled from a human donor with ulcerative colitis or Crohn's disease, or a healthy co-twin of an affected twin (not recorded which). The rearrangement uses TRBV11-2 and TRBJ1-1. The sequencing input was blood. The CDR3 spells CASSRTNTEAFF.